This T cell receptor (beta chain) was sequenced in a study of blood T cell repertoires in COVID-19 (dated by TCRdb to the early 2020s). A note on the overall study: Collaborator samples came from the United States, Italy and Spain and covered acute and convalescent phases of COVID-19. The repertoires were made available in a free public database intended to serve as a resource for research on the immune response to SARS-CoV-2. Deeply sampled blood TCRbeta repertoires from subjects exposed to, actively infected with, or recovered from COVID-19 were included in the dataset. Nearly every sample came with metadata listing a de-identified subject ID, COVID-19 status, age in years and sex. Where available, HLA class I and class II types were taken from metadata supplied by the sample provider and were not determined by assay-based typing. The samples were drawn from the first 160 participants of the ongoing ImmuneRACE study and from 1,254 subjects provided by 6 global collaborators. The prospective study material was composed of cDNA or gDNA derived from T cells, B-cell-depleted T cells, or PBMCs. Summary of the overall study and its limitations: The quantity of clinical and demographic metadata differed by source and by participant and was supplied without curation.

Collaborating institutions collected whole blood in K2EDTA tubes following their own protocols. For TCRbeta analysis, collaborators shipped samples in one of three forms: frozen whole blood, isolated PBMCs, or DNA extracted from either of those sample types. The germline ends are 7 bases apart after V is trimmed by 4 bases and J by 3 bases. The CDR3 starts with the cysteine, ends with the phenylalanine, and has 11 residues. The CDR3 DNA has 33 bases and is translated from base 1. CDR1 is given as DFQATT and CDR2 as SNEGSKA, both from the germline V gene (reference sequence). The immunoSEQ Assay, a bias-controlled multiplex PCR, was used to amplify TCRbeta CDR3 regions from genomic DNA. Concerning the study's data processing: Within the assay, amplification of reference gene primers was used to estimate how many nucleated cells each sample contained. To quantify the absolute abundance of each unique TCRbeta CDR3 rearrangement, sequence reads were collapsed and filtered. Productive Simpson clonality was computed per sample as the square root of Simpson's diversity index over productive rearrangements. Held by TCRdb, this immuneACCESS table contains in-frame sequences only and omits some clones. Under half of the omission traces to an unresolved V gene where checked; the cause of the rest is unknown. For V, J and clone size, that table is used; D and trimming come from the DNA. The sample includes about 200,000 clones, with 75% to 85% observed a single time. Jointly, the top ten make up 13% of the sample.

Remarks on this clone: Which antigen it targets is not known. Within one base of it there is no much larger clone, and no base qualities were kept. The sample contains more than one DNA sequence encoding this CDR3.

The chain is made from TRBV20-1 and TRBJ2-7; confidence is insufficient to name the D gene. The source of this sequence is a human donor in a cohort sampled during active COVID-19. The sequenced sample was peripheral blood. The bases read TGCAGTGCTAAGACTCTCTACGAGCAGTACTTC. This sequence encodes CSAKTLYEQYF.